This note documents a single T cell receptor beta chain sequence. This sample was taken from a study of blood T cell repertoires in COVID-19. Study summary: The United States, Italy and Spain were the sources of the acute and convalescent COVID-19 samples. T cells, B-cell-depleted T cells, or PBMCs supplied cDNA or gDNA.

The germline V and J ends were trimmed by 3 bases and 0 bases, with 8 bases remaining between them. The CDR3 runs to 14 residues. Germline V gives CDR1 MNHEY, CDR2 SMNVEV (reference sequence). Recruits, aged roughly 18 to 95 years, lived in 24 US areas. Cohort 3 recovery required two negative PCRs, clearance, or symptom resolution. The protocol was immunoSEQ multiplex PCR, while the TCRdb copy is restricted to in-frame clones and leaves out a portion. The sample has approximately 290,000 clones; 90% are singletons. J is TRBJ1-1 and V is TRBV27; D unresolved. The source of this sequence is a woman aged 30 to 39 who had recovered from COVID-19. Specimen: PBMCs or T cells enriched from blood (not recorded which). CDR3 amino acids: CASSLLQMNTEAFF. The CDR3 DNA reads TGTGCCAGCAGTTTGCTGCAGATGAACACTGAAGCTTTCTTT.